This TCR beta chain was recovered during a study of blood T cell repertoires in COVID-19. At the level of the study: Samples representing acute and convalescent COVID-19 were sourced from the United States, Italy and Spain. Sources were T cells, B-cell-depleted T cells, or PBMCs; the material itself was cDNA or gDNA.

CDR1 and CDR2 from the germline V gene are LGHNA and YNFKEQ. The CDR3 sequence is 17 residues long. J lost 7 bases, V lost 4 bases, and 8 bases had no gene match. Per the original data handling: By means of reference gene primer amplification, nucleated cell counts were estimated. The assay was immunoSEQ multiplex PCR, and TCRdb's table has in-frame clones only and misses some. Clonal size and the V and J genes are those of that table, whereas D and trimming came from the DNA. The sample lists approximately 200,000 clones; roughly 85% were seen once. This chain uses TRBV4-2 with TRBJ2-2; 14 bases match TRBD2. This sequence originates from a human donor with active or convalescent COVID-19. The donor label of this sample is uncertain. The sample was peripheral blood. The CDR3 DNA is TGTGCCAGCAGCCCCCGACTAGCGGGAGGGGGAGGCGGGGAGCTGTTTTTT. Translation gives CASSPRLAGGGGGELFF.